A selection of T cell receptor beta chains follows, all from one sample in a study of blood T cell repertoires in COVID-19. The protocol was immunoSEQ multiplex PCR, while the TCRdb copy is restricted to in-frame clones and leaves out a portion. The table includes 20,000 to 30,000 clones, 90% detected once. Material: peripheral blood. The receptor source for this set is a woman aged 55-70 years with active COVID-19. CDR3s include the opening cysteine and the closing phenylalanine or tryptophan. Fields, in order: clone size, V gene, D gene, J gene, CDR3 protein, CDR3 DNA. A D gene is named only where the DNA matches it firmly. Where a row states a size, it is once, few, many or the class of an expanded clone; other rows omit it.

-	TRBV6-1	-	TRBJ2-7	CASSDPTDLSYEQYF	TGTGCCAGCAGTGACCCGACAGATTTGTCCTACGAGCAGTACTTC
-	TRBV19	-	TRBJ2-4	CASSIPPGQPQNIQYF	TGTGCCAGTAGTATACCCCCCGGACAGCCTCAAAACATTCAGTACTTC
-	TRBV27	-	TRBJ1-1	CASSRRESTEAFF	TGTGCCAGCAGTAGGCGGGAGTCCACTGAAGCTTTCTTT
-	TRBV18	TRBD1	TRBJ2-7	CASSLTGQAGYEQYF	TGTGCCAGCTCATTAACTGGACAGGCCGGATACGAGCAGTACTTC
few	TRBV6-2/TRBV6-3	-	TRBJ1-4	CASSYSFRAGNEKLFF	TGTGCCAGCAGTTACTCGTTCAGGGCAGGGAATGAAAAACTGTTTTTT
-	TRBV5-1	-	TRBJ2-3	CASSLGRFQADTQYF	TGCGCCAGCAGCTTGGGCAGATTCCAAGCAGATACGCAGTATTTT
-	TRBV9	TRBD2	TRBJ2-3	CASSEPWGLAGVGSDTQYF	TGTGCCAGCAGCGAACCTTGGGGACTAGCGGGAGTAGGTTCAGATACGCAGTATTTT
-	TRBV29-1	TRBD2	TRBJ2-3	CSAFGLAETTDTQYF	TGCAGCGCCTTCGGACTAGCGGAGACCACAGATACGCAGTATTTT
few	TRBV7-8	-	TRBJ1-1	CASSPGRVTSTEAFF	TGTGCCAGCAGCCCGGGGAGGGTAACGTCGACTGAAGCTTTCTTT
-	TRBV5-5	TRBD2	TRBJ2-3	CASSLLAGVHRGTQYF	TGTGCCAGCAGCTTGTTGGCGGGAGTACATAGGGGTACGCAGTATTTT
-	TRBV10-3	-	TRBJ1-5	CAISEGQEVPQHF	TGTGCCATCAGTGAAGGTCAGGAGGTTCCCCAGCATTTT
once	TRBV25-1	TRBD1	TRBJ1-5	CASSAGTDSNQPQHF	TGTGCCAGCAGTGCTGGGACAGATAGCAATCAGCCCCAGCATTTT
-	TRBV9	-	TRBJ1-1	CASSESGTGTEAFF	TGTGCCAGCAGCGAAAGTGGTACGGGCACTGAAGCTTTCTTT
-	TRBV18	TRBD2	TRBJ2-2	CASSPRAGGARELFF	TGTGCCAGCTCACCACGCGCGGGAGGGGCGCGGGAGCTGTTTTTT
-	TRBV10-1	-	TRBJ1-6	CASSESTGRAPLHF	TGCGCCAGCAGTGAGTCTACGGGTCGAGCACCCCTCCACTTT
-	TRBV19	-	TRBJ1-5	CASSPSAGGGQPQHF	TGTGCCAGTAGTCCGTCCGCGGGGGGCGGTCAGCCCCAGCATTTT
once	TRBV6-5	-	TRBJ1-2	CASSPQVNYGYTF	TGTGCCAGCAGTCCACAGGTGAACTATGGCTACACCTTC
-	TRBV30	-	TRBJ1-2	CAWSLGGGVDGYTF	TGTGCCTGGAGTCTAGGCGGGGGGGTGGATGGCTACACCTTC
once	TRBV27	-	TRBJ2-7	CASSSNSGEQYF	TGTGCCAGCAGTTCCAACAGTGGCGAGCAGTACTTC
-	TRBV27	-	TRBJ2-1	CASSLNIYNEQFF	TGTGCCAGCAGTTTAAACATCTACAATGAGCAGTTCTTC
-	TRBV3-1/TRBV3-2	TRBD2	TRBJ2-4	CASSPGLSSVIQYF	TGTGCCAGCAGCCCGGGACTATCTTCGGTCATTCAGTACTTC
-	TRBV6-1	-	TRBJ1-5	CASSEWGDQPQHF	TGTGCCAGCAGTGAATGGGGGGATCAGCCCCAGCATTTT
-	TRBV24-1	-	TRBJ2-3	CATAVDGSGDTQYF	TGTGCCACCGCTGTGGACGGGAGTGGAGATACGCAGTATTTT
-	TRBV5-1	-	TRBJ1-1	CASTLLGNTEAFF	TGCGCCAGCACCTTGCTAGGGAACACTGAAGCTTTCTTT
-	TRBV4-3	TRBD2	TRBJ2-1	CASSQGTAGVFGQFF	TGCGCCAGCAGCCAAGGAACGGCGGGGGTCTTTGGGCAGTTCTTC
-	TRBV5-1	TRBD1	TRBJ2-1	CASSLGGQPNNEQFF	TGCGCCAGCAGCTTGGGGGGACAGCCAAACAATGAGCAGTTCTTC
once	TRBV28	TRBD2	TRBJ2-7	CASSSAAGGPKEQYF	TGTGCCAGCAGTTCTGCGGCGGGAGGGCCGAAAGAGCAGTACTTC
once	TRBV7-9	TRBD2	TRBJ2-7	CASSPAIAGGEQYF	TGTGCCAGCAGCCCCGCCATAGCGGGAGGCGAGCAGTACTTC